This T cell receptor (beta chain) stems from a study of blood T cell dynamics during melanoma immunotherapy. Overall study context: Metastatic melanoma patients received first-line pembrolizumab or nivolumab plus ipilimumab.

Findings and limits, study-wide: Disease-control patients' PBMC repertoires became either more clonal or more diverse at W3. Whether repertoire-driving clones were melanoma-specific could not be determined.

Notes on this clone: Its antigen is unidentified.

Some clones are missing from TCRdb's copy, which holds only in-frame ones; the method was immunoSEQ multiplex PCR. The top ten clones hold less than 5% of a sample with about 10,000 clones, 70% to 90% of them seen once. Trimming removed 7 bases from V and 4 bases from J; junction bases left unmatched: 1. CDR1 and CDR2 from the germline V gene are MNHEY and SVGAGI. The CDR3 sequence is 12 residues long. Noted time point: week 3, after first cycle of checkpoint inhibitor. At 12 weeks after first infusion, RECIST 1.1 defined response for most patients. The genes are TRBV6-5 and TRBJ2-1; 7 bases are a match to TRBD1. Material: blood, obtained from a patient treated with checkpoint blockade. The receptor was isolated from a human donor with melanoma. The CDR3 sequence is CASMTGYNEQFF. The CDR3 nucleotides read TGTGCCAGCATGACAGGGTACAATGAGCAGTTCTTC.